One sample yielded the 29 T cell receptor beta chains listed below, sequenced in a study of blood T cell repertoires in COVID-19. Sequenced by immunoSEQ multiplex PCR; TCRdb stores in-frame clones only, minus some. The profile shows some 70,000 clones, about 90% of them singletons. The sequenced material came from peripheral blood. The source is a man aged 45-65 years with active COVID-19.

The chain couples TRBV11-1 to TRBJ2-7; possibly TRBD2 for D (5 bases). This CDR3 spans 13 amino acids. Germline CDR1 is SGHAT and CDR2 is FQDESV (reference sequence). V lost 0 bases to trimming and J lost 7 bases, with 10 bases between them. The DNA for the CDR3 is TGTGCCAGCAGCTTAGCGTGGACGGGGGAGCAGTACTTC. Translated, it gives CASSLAWTGEQYF. The entire variable domain, with the rest obtained from reference TRBV11-1 and TRBJ2-7, is as follows: EAEVAQSPRYKITEKSQAVAFWCDPISGHATLYWYRQILGQGPELLVQFQDESVVDDSQLPKDRFSAERLKGVDSTLKIQPAELGDSAMYLCASSLAWTGEQYFGPGTRLTVT.

This chain links TRBV27 with TRBJ2-5; TRBD2 agrees at 16 bases. This CDR3 is built from 19 residues. Trimming took 6 bases from V and 2 from J; bases not matched to a gene: 12. Germline V lookup: CDR1 MNHEY, CDR2 SMNVEV (reference sequence). CDR3 sequence: CASRSAGLAGGIGQETQYF. The DNA of the CDR3 is TGTGCCAGCAGATCGGCGGGACTAGCGGGAGGGATTGGGCAAGAGACCCAGTACTTC.

V gene TRBV7-3 combines with J gene TRBJ2-1; D possibly corresponds to TRBD2 (6 bases). The CDR3 contains 14 residues. From germline, CDR1 is SGHTA and CDR2 FQGTGA. Deletions cut 5 bases from V and 9 bases from J, with 17 bases between. The CDR3 DNA reads as TGTGCCAGCAGCCTGTCGACTAGTATCTCTGAGCAGTTCTTC. This gives the protein CASSLSTSISEQFF.

The DNA for the CDR3 is TGCGCCAGCAGCCAAGATCGCGACGGAGTCTATGGCTACACCTTC. The encoded protein is CASSQDRDGVYGYTF. The V gene is TRBV4-3, the J gene TRBJ1-2; D ambiguous. Germline CDR1 reads LGHNA; CDR2 reads YSLEER. V was shortened by 0 bases and J by 4 bases, with 12 bases between the two germline ends. The CDR3 covers 15 residues.

The rearrangement links TRBV5-1 to TRBJ2-1, with 10 bases lining up with TRBD1. V was clipped by 4 bases and J by 10 bases; unmatched bases: 5. The length of the CDR3 is 13 residues. Germline V gene sequence: CDR1 SGHRS, CDR2 YFSETQ. The CDR3, as DNA: TGCGCCAGCAGCGCGACAGGGGGCGGGGAGCAGTTCTTC. Translation: CASSATGGGEQFF.

This rearrangement joins TRBV27 to TRBJ2-6, with TRBD2 as a possible D gene (6 bases). The CDR3 consists of 16 residues. Germline V CDR1 and CDR2: MNHEY, SMNVEV (reference sequence). V gave up 6 bases and J gave up 2 bases, with 14 bases separating them. For the CDR3, the DNA is TGTGCCAGCAGCCCAGAACGGGGGACTGGGGCCAACGTCCTGACTTTC. This encodes CASSPERGTGANVLTF.

V is TRBV28 and J is TRBJ1-4; D call uncertain. Per the germline V gene, CDR1 is MDHEN and CDR2 is SYDVKM. CDR3 size: 13 residues. For the CDR3, the DNA is TGTGTCCAGCCAGGTCCGGCTAATGAAAAACTGTTTTTT. Amino acids: CVQPGPANEKLFF. The entire variable domain, with the rest obtained from reference TRBV28 and TRBJ1-4, is as follows: DVKVTQSSRYLVKRTGEKVFLECVQDMDHENMFWYRQDPGLGLRLIYFSYDVKMKEKGDIPEGYSVSREKKERFSLILESASTNQTSMYLCVQPGPANEKLFFGSGTQLSVL.

The chain couples TRBV6-5 to TRBJ1-2; 10 bases are a match to TRBD1. The germline V gene has CDR1 MNHEY and CDR2 SVGAGI. This CDR3 is 13 amino acids long. Trimming cost V 6 bases and J 5 bases; bases outside gene matches: 3. The DNA of the CDR3 is TGTGCCAGCAGCCGGGACAGGGGTTATGGCTACACCTTC. Amino acids: CASSRDRGYGYTF.

The genes are TRBV6-5 and TRBJ2-4, with TRBD2 as a possible D gene (6 bases). The CDR3 is 15 amino acids. The ends were cut back, 5 bases at V and 1 base at J, with 12 bases in the middle. CDR1 is MNHEY, CDR2 SVGAGI, per germline. The chain's CDR3 is CASSKPGEAKNIQYF. DNA of the CDR3: TGTGCCAGCAGTAAACCGGGGGAGGCCAAAAACATTCAGTACTTC.

This chain links TRBV3-1 (or the pseudogene TRBV3-2) with TRBJ2-7, with 8 nucleotides matching TRBD2. J gave up 6 bases and V 0 bases, and 1 base lay outside the gene matches. Germline CDR1 LGHDT, CDR2 YNNKEL (reference sequence). The CDR3 runs 13 residues. The DNA for the CDR3 is TGTGCCAGCAGCCAAGATCGGGGGGGCGAGCAGTACTTC. It codes for CASSQDRGGEQYF.

This chain connects TRBV9 to TRBJ2-6, with D tentatively TRBD2 (7 bases). With 3 bases removed from V and 0 bases from J, the gap between germline ends came to 31 bases. In germline, CDR1 is SGDLS, CDR2 YYNGEE. The CDR3 consists of 23 residues. This CDR3 is CASSAVTGRGAGRELSGANVLTF. The DNA of the CDR3 is TGTGCCAGCAGCGCAGTAACTGGGAGGGGGGCTGGCAGGGAGCTCTCTGGGGCCAACGTCCTGACTTTC.

The J gene is TRBJ2-1, the V gene TRBV6-5; 9 nucleotides line up with TRBD1. Trimming removed 10 bases from V and 3 bases from J; junction bases left unmatched: 7. The CDR3 is 14 residues long. Germline CDR1 and CDR2: MNHEY and SVGAGI. For the CDR3, the DNA is TGTGCCACCGCCGGGACAGGGATCTACAATGAGCAGTTCTTC. This codes for CATAGTGIYNEQFF.

V and J are TRBV7-9 and TRBJ2-3, with 12 bases lining up with TRBD2. Per germline, CDR1 SEHNR and CDR2 FQNEAQ (reference sequence). The V gene end was trimmed by 8 bases and the J gene end by 7 bases; junction bases not matched to a gene: 4. The CDR3 length is 13 residues. The CDR3 bases are TGTGCCAGCGGACTAGCGGGACCAAATACGCAGTATTTT. Translating gives CASGLAGPNTQYF.

This chain links TRBV28 with TRBJ2-7, with TRBD1 matching over 7 bases. CDR1 and CDR2 (germline): MDHEN, SYDVKM. With V trimmed by 5 bases and J by 6 bases, 13 bases remained unmatched. CDR3 size: 15 residues. CDR3 bases: TGTGCCAGCAGTCCCGCCCAGGGGGAGCGGTCCGAGCAGTACTTC. Its translation is CASSPAQGERSEQYF. The full variable domain, with the rest looked up from reference TRBV28 and TRBJ2-7, is DVKVTQSSRYLVKRTGEKVFLECVQDMDHENMFWYRQDPGLGLRLIYFSYDVKMKEKGDIPEGYSVSREKKERFSLILESASTNQTSMYLCASSPAQGERSEQYFGPGTRLTVT.

V usage is TRBV5-8 and J usage is TRBJ2-5, with D perhaps matching TRBD1 (6 bases). Germline assignment: CDR1 SGHTS and CDR2 YDEGEE. The CDR3 is made up of 13 amino acids. Trimming shortened V by 1 base and J by 5 bases, and 9 bases separated the two germline ends. For the CDR3, the DNA is TGTGCCAGCAGCTTGAACAGGGTGGAGACCCAGTACTTC. This translates into CASSLNRVETQYF.

The genes are TRBV20-1 and TRBJ1-1; 8 positions match TRBD1. The CDR3 runs 11 residues. V dropped 6 bases and J dropped 5; count of bases not matched to a gene: 2. The germline gives CDR1 DFQATT, CDR2 SNEGSKA (reference sequence). CDR3: CSARTGTEAFF. CDR3 in DNA: TGCAGTGCAAGGACAGGGACTGAAGCTTTCTTT.

This chain uses TRBV30 with TRBJ1-1, with D uncertain. CDR1 and CDR2 from the germline V gene are GTSNPN and SVGIG (reference sequence). Trimming took off 3 bases at V and 2 bases at J, with 10 bases between the two ends. The CDR3 consists of 13 residues. DNA of the CDR3: TGTGCCTGGAGCCTCGATAGAAACACTGAAGCTTTCTTT. Translated, it gives CAWSLDRNTEAFF.

The rearrangement joins TRBV11-2 to TRBJ1-4; possibly TRBD1 for D (6 bases). The CDR3 loop spans 16 amino acids. Trimming left V 1 base short and J 7 bases short, with 16 bases between. Germline V gives CDR1 SGHAT, CDR2 FQNNGV. The CDR3 loop is CASSLGAGASSEKLFF. The DNA of the CDR3 is TGTGCCAGCAGCTTAGGCGCAGGGGCTAGCAGTGAAAAACTGTTTTTT.

This sequence joins TRBV6-5 and TRBJ1-3; D uncertain. The ends were cut back, 6 bases at V and 3 bases at J, with 3 bases in the middle. The CDR3 length is 11 residues. The V gene's germline CDR1 is MNHEY and CDR2 SVGAGI. Here the CDR3 reads CASSRGNTIYF. CDR3 coding DNA: TGTGCCAGCAGCCGTGGAAACACCATATATTTT.

V usage is TRBV21-1 and J usage is TRBJ2-7; the table's D call, TRBD2, was not checked against the DNA. TRBV21-1 is deemed a pseudogene. The CDR3 length is 18 residues. The CDR3 sequence is CASSTHGTSGSPSYEQYF. The CDR3 nucleotides read TGTGCCAGCAGCACCCACGGGACTAGCGGGAGCCCCTCCTACGAGCAGTACTTC.

V is TRBV5-6 and J is TRBJ2-7; D uncertain. The V and J ends lost 3 bases and 3 bases respectively, with 16 bases between them. Looked up from germline, CDR1 is SGHDT and CDR2 is YYEEEE. This CDR3 is 15 amino acids long. CDR3 nucleotide sequence: TGTGCCAGCAGCTCCGTTAACACGTACAGCTACGAGCAGTACTTC. Translating gives CASSSVNTYSYEQYF.

By sample fraction, this clone is medium-sized (0.01 to 0.1%). V and J are TRBV19 and TRBJ1-5; 8 bases match TRBD1. Losses at the gene ends were 4 bases for V and 1 base for J; bases not matched to a gene: 3. This CDR3 is built from 15 residues. The germline V gene encodes CDR1 LNHDA and CDR2 SQIVND (reference sequence). CDR3 loop: CASSSRTGSNQPQHF. In nucleotides, the CDR3 is TGTGCCAGTAGTAGCCGGACAGGGAGCAATCAGCCCCAGCATTTT.

This chain uses TRBV28 with TRBJ2-3; 13 bases are shared with TRBD2. The V segment lost 7 bases and the J segment 3 bases; nucleotides outside the gene matches: 7. CDR1 and CDR2 from the germline V gene are MDHEN and SYDVKM. CDR3 length equals 16 residues. The chain's CDR3 is CASTRPGLAGTDTQYF. For the CDR3, the DNA is TGTGCCAGCACCAGACCGGGACTAGCGGGGACAGATACGCAGTATTTT.

CDR3 sequence reads: CATASPGTSGGYEQYF. DNA of the CDR3: TGTGCCACGGCGTCCCCCGGGACTAGCGGGGGGTACGAGCAGTACTTC. J is TRBJ2-7 and V is TRBV27; 15 nucleotides agree with TRBD2. V trimming: 10 bases; J trimming: 4 bases; junction bases outside the gene matches: 11. This CDR3 contains 16 residues. Germline V gene lookup returns CDR1 MNHEY and CDR2 SMNVEV (reference sequence).

A few counts support this clone. The chain is built from TRBV19 and TRBJ2-6; possibly TRBD2 for D (5 bases). V lost 2 bases and J lost 2, with 10 bases in between. Germline CDR1 and CDR2: LNHDA and SQIVND (reference sequence). The CDR3 consists of 16 residues. For the CDR3, the DNA is TGTGCCAGTAGTATATGGGCTAGCACTGGGGCCAACGTCCTGACTTTC. Amino acid sequence: CASSIWASTGANVLTF.

This clone was detected only a few times. The chain employs TRBV6-1 and TRBJ1-4; the D gene is possibly TRBD1 (5 bases). The V and J ends lost 0 bases and 0 bases respectively, with 14 bases between them. Germline lookup yields CDR1 MNHNS and CDR2 SASEGT. CDR3 length: 18 amino acids. The CDR3 DNA reads TGTGCCAGCAGTGAAGCGATCCCAGGGTCTGCAACTAATGAAAAACTGTTTTTT. Residues: CASSEAIPGSATNEKLFF.

The chain links TRBV28 to TRBJ1-4, with TRBD1 as a possible D gene (5 bases). Germline assignment: CDR1 MDHEN and CDR2 SYDVKM. The V end was cut by 2 bases, the J end by 5 bases, with 12 bases between. The CDR3 covers 15 residues. Here the CDR3 reads CASSLAGGENEKLFF. The CDR3 DNA follows: TGTGCCAGCAGTTTAGCGGGGGGAGAAAATGAAAAACTGTTTTTT.

The chain joins TRBV19 to TRBJ1-3; D may be TRBD1 (6 bases). CDR3 length: 17 amino acids. The V gene lost 7 bases and the J gene lost 0 bases, with 19 bases spanning the gap. CDR1 and CDR2 from the germline V gene are LNHDA and SQIVND (reference sequence). The CDR3: CASKTGGTPNSGNTIYF. CDR3 bases: TGTGCCAGTAAGACAGGCGGAACACCAAACTCTGGAAACACCATATATTTT.

This sequence joins TRBV5-1 and TRBJ2-3, with 9 bases that match TRBD1. Unmatched junction bases numbered 11, after V lost 2 bases and J lost 4 bases. Per the germline V gene, CDR1 is SGHRS and CDR2 is YFSETQ. The CDR3 is 17 amino acids. The CDR3 region has the DNA TGCGCCAGCAGCTTTCAACTGGGACAGGGTAGCGCAGATACGCAGTATTTT. It yields the protein CASSFQLGQGSADTQYF.